One sample yielded the 5 T cell receptor beta chains listed below, sequenced in a study of blood T cell repertoires in COVID-19. Assay used: immunoSEQ multiplex PCR; TCRdb lists only in-frame clones, some missing. The sample consists of about 75,000 clones, about 87% of them appearing once. The sample comprised peripheral blood. The receptors shown here come from a woman between 50 and 59 years old with acute or convalescent COVID-19.

This clone was observed a few times. The J gene is TRBJ1-1, the V gene TRBV28, with 9 bases identical to TRBD1. V gave up 5 bases and J gave up 11 bases; unmatched junction bases: 15. Germline-derived CDR1 and CDR2 are MDHEN and SYDVKM. The CDR3 has 15 residues. CDR3 coding DNA: TGTGCCAGCAGTAGGGTACAGGGGGCGCTGTTGGCGGCTTTCTTT. This translates into CASSRVQGALLAAFF.

The chain uses TRBV7-2 and TRBJ1-6, with 8 bases identical to TRBD1. The CDR3 totals 15 residues. V lost 5 bases, J lost 6 bases, and 6 bases stayed unmatched. Germline V gives CDR1 SGHTA, CDR2 FQGNSA. The CDR3 here is CASSPGQGPNSPLHF. CDR3 bases: TGTGCCAGCAGCCCCGGACAGGGACCTAATTCACCCCTCCACTTT.

This rearrangement joins TRBV5-1 to TRBJ2-3, with 7 bases matching TRBD1. This CDR3 is built from 14 residues. V trimming: 4 bases; J trimming: 3 bases; junction bases outside the gene matches: 5. Germline CDR1 reads SGHRS; CDR2 reads YFSETQ. DNA of the CDR3: TGCGCCAGCAGCCCACCGACAGGGACAGATACGCAGTATTTT. It codes for CASSPPTGTDTQYF.

The chain is built from TRBV30 and TRBJ2-7; 8 bases agree with TRBD1. Unmatched junction bases numbered 12, after V lost 4 bases and J lost 7 bases. Germline V CDR1 and CDR2: GTSNPN, SVGIG (reference sequence). The CDR3 is 14 residues long. In DNA, the CDR3 is TGTGCCTGGAATACAGGGGGAGGACCGCGGGAGCAGTACTTC. Its translation: CAWNTGGGPREQYF. The full variable domain, in which reference TRBV30 and TRBJ2-7 provide the parts outside the CDR3, is SQTIHQWPATLVQPVGSPLSLECTVEGTSNPNLYWYRQAAGRGLQLLFYSVGIGQISSEVPQNLSASRPQDRQFILSSKKLLLSDSGFYLCAWNTGGGPREQYFGPGTRLTVT.

The chain is built from TRBV6-2 or TRBV6-3 and TRBJ2-7; D possibly corresponds to TRBD1 (6 bases). This CDR3 is built from 15 residues. Germline V CDR1 and CDR2: MNHEY, SVGEGT. Between the trimmed V and J ends, which lost 5 bases and 7 bases, there was a span of 21 bases. CDR3 in amino acids: CASSRLGAGAREQYF. The CDR3 DNA sequence: TGTGCCAGCAGTCGCCTTGGAGCAGGGGCGAGGGAGCAGTACTTC.